The present entry profiles one TCR beta chain with its context. Its antigen is not identified. The sample belongs to a study of naive and memory T cell subsets. Study-wide findings and caveats: In CD4 and CD8 cells, diversity dropped from naive through EMRA.

Germline V gives CDR1 SQVTM, CDR2 ANQGSEA. Unmatched junction bases numbered 9, after V lost 8 bases and J lost 2 bases. This CDR3 has 14 amino acids. An equimolar mix of two oligonucleotides served as the beta constant-region primer for TRBC1 and TRBC2. Four rounds of PCR amplified the ligated cDNA using nested alpha and beta constant-region primers plus SP2. TCRdb processed the UMI-ligation and nested PCR reads anew with MiXCR; each CDR3 protein has one entry. Of approximately 29,000 distinct CDR3 sequences listed, around a sixth were seen once; the top ten hold 3% to 4%. The receptor's source is a human donor in good health. The chain has TRBV29-1 and TRBJ1-5; 7 bases map to TRBD1. Material for sequencing was effector memory CD4+ T cells from blood. Subset given: effector memory, CD45RA- CD27-. The CDR3 DNA reads as TGCAGCTCTAGGACAGGCTGGGGCAATCAGCCCCAGCATTTT. Translation: CSSRTGWGNQPQHF.